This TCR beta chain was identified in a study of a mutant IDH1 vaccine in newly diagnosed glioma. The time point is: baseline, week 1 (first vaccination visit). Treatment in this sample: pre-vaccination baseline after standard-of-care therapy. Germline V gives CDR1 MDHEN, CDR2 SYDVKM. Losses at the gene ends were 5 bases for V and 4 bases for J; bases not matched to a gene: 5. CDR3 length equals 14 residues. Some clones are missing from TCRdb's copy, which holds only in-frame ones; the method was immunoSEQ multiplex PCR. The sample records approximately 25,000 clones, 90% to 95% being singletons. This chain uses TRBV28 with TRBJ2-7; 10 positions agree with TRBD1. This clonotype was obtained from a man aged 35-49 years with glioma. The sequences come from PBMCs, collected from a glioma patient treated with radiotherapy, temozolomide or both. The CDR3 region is CASSRTGGEYEQYF. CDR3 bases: TGTGCCAGCAGTCGGACAGGGGGGGAATACGAGCAGTACTTC.